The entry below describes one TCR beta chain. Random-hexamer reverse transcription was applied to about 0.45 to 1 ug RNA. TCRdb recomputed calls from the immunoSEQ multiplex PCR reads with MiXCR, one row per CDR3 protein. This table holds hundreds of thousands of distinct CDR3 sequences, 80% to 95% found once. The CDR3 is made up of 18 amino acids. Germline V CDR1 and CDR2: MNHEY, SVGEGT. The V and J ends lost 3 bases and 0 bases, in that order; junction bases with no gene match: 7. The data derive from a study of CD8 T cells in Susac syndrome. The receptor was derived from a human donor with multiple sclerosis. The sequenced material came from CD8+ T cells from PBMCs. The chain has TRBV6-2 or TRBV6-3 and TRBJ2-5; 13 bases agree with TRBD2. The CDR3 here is CASSYPGLAGVHQETQYF. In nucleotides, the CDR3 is TGTGCCAGCAGTTATCCCGGACTAGCGGGGGTCCACCAAGAGACCCAGTACTTC.